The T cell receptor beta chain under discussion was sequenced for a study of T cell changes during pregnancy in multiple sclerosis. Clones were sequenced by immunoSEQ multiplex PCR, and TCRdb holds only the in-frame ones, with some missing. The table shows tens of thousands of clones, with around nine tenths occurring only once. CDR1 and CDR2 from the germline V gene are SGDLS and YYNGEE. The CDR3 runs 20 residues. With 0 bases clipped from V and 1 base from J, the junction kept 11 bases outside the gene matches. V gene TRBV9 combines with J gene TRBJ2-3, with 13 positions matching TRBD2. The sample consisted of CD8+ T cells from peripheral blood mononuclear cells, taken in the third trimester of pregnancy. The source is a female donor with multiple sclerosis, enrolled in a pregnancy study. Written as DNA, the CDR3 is TGTGCCAGCAGCGTAGACCCTTGGACTAGCGGGGGCCAACGCACAGATACGCAGTATTTT. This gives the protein CASSVDPWTSGGQRTDTQYF. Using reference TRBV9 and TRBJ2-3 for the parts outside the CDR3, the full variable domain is DSGVTQTPKHLITATGQRVTLRCSPRSGDLSVYWYQQSLDQGLQFLIQYYNGEERAKGNILERFSAQQFPDLHSELNLSSLELGDSALYFCASSVDPWTSGGQRTDTQYFGPGTRLTVL.